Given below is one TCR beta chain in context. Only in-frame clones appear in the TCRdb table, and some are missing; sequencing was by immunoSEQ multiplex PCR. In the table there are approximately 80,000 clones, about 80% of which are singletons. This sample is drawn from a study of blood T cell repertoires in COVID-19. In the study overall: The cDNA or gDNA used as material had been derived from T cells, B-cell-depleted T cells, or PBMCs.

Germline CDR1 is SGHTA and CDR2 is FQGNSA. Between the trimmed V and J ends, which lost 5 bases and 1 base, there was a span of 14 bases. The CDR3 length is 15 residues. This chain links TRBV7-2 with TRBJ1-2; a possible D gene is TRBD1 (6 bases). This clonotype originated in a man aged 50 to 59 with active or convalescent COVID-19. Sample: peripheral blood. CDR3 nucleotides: TGTGCCAGCAGCCCCCGACAGGTGGATAACTATGGCTACACCTTC. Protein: CASSPRQVDNYGYTF.